The rows below give T cell receptor beta chains drawn from one sample of a study of control samples from healthy donors and cancer patients. Sequencing used immunoSEQ multiplex PCR; TCRdb keeps in-frame clones, though not all of them. The sample lists about 140,000 clones, about 90% occurring once. Specimen: blood. These receptors were taken from a man younger than 35 in good health. The CDR3 runs from the conserved cysteine through the conserved F or W. D genes are given only for firm matches. A clone size is listed for some rows: how often the clone was seen (once, few, many), or a class if it is expanded.

clone_size | j_call | v_call | d_call | cdr3_aa | cdr3_nt
- | TRBJ1-2 | TRBV3-1/TRBV3-2 | - | CASSHGQLYGYTF | TGTGCCAGCAGCCACGGACAGCTTTATGGCTACACCTTC
- | TRBJ1-2 | TRBV5-1 | TRBD1 | CASRRDRGYGYTF | TGCGCCAGCAGGAGGGACAGGGGGTATGGCTACACCTTC
- | TRBJ2-4 | TRBV7-9 | - | CASSLSPDKNIQYF | TGTGCCAGCAGCTTAAGCCCGGACAAAAACATTCAGTACTTC
once | TRBJ1-4 | TRBV10-3 | - | CAISDPEGETNEKLFF | TGTGCCATCAGCGACCCGGAAGGAGAAACTAATGAAAAACTGTTTTTT
once | TRBJ1-1 | TRBV19 | - | CASSLGRNTEAFF | TGTGCCAGTAGCCTGGGAAGGAACACTGAAGCTTTCTTT
- | TRBJ1-1 | TRBV6-4 | - | CASSGTQGFYRTEAFF | TGTGCCAGCAGTGGGACACAGGGATTTTATAGGACTGAAGCTTTCTTT
- | TRBJ2-3 | TRBV9 | TRBD1 | CASSEIGTEKSDTQYF | TGTGCCAGCAGCGAAATAGGGACAGAAAAATCAGATACGCAGTATTTT
- | TRBJ1-1 | TRBV29-1 | TRBD1 | CSVRPDRGNTEAFF | TGCAGCGTCCGACCGGACAGGGGGAACACTGAAGCTTTCTTT
- | TRBJ1-2 | TRBV5-1 | TRBD1 | CASSRTGPLNYGYTF | TGCGCCAGCAGCCGGACAGGTCCTCTCAACTATGGCTACACCTTC
once | TRBJ1-3 | TRBV29-1 | - | CSVSQGPGNTIYF | TGCAGCGTTTCGCAGGGACCTGGAAACACCATATATTTT
few | TRBJ2-1 | TRBV10-3 | - | CAISERAGQASDEQFF | TGTGCCATCAGTGAGAGAGCGGGACAGGCCTCGGATGAGCAGTTCTTC
few | TRBJ1-2 | TRBV25-1 | - | CASRGGNYGYTF | TGTGCCAGCCGGGGAGGGAACTATGGCTACACCTTC
- | TRBJ1-2 | TRBV10-3 | - | CAIRTVSNYGYTF | TGTGCCATCAGGACAGTTTCTAACTATGGCTACACCTTC
- | TRBJ2-2 | TRBV3-1/TRBV3-2 | TRBD2 | CASSSGSNTGELFF | TGTGCCAGCAGTAGCGGGTCCAACACCGGGGAGCTGTTTTTT
- | TRBJ2-1 | TRBV7-9 | TRBD1 | CASSVSRDRDGNEQFF | TGTGCCAGCAGCGTATCCCGGGACAGGGACGGCAATGAGCAGTTCTTC
- | TRBJ1-1 | TRBV6-5 | - | CASREYTEAFF | TGTGCCAGCAGGGAGTACACTGAAGCTTTCTTT
- | TRBJ2-5 | TRBV5-1 | - | CASSPYQGVRAETQYF | TGCGCCAGCAGCCCATACCAGGGTGTTCGTGCGGAGACCCAGTACTTC
- | TRBJ2-1 | TRBV27 | - | CASSFSAFISPVATYNEQFF | TGTGCCAGCAGTTTTTCCGCGTTTATCTCGCCAGTGGCTACTTACAATGAGCAGTTCTTC
- | TRBJ1-3 | TRBV6-2/TRBV6-3 | - | CASSYYGNTIYF | TGTGCCAGCAGTTACTATGGAAACACCATATATTTT
- | TRBJ2-3 | TRBV5-1 | TRBD2 | CASSLGLAGTDTQYF | TGCGCCAGCAGCTTGGGACTAGCGGGCACAGATACGCAGTATTTT
- | TRBJ2-5 | TRBV3-1/TRBV3-2 | - | CASSPTVKQETQYF | TGTGCCAGCAGCCCGACAGTTAAACAAGAGACCCAGTACTTC
once | TRBJ2-1 | TRBV12-3/TRBV12-4 | - | CASSLNEQFF | TGTGCCAGCAGTTTAAATGAGCAGTTCTTC
- | TRBJ1-3 | TRBV15 | - | CATSRAPGEAGNTIYF | TGTGCCACCAGCAGAGCGCCGGGTGAGGCTGGAAACACCATATATTTT
- | TRBJ1-2 | TRBV19 | TRBD1 | CASSRPDRTATGYTF | TGTGCCAGTAGTAGACCGGACAGGACCGCTACTGGCTACACCTTC
- | TRBJ1-4 | TRBV12-5 | - | CASGLGRSNEKLFF | TGTGCTAGTGGTTTAGGGCGATCTAATGAAAAACTGTTTTTT
- | TRBJ1-1 | TRBV19 | TRBD1 | CASSIWAGTGSGEAFF | TGTGCCAGTAGTATATGGGCCGGGACAGGGTCGGGGGAAGCTTTCTTT
- | TRBJ1-5 | TRBV5-6 | - | CASSLGPSNQPQHF | TGTGCCAGCAGTCTGGGTCCTAGCAATCAGCCCCAGCATTTT
- | TRBJ2-7 | TRBV9 | TRBD2 | CASSVGTSGYYEQYF | TGTGCCAGCAGCGTAGGTACTAGCGGGTACTACGAGCAGTACTTC
- | TRBJ2-1 | TRBV11-2 | TRBD1 | CASTPDRVGNEQFF | TGTGCCAGCACCCCGGACAGGGTCGGCAATGAGCAGTTCTTC
- | TRBJ1-1 | TRBV7-9 | - | CASSLGPAMNTEAFF | TGTGCCAGCAGCTTAGGGCCAGCCATGAACACTGAAGCTTTCTTT
- | TRBJ2-3 | TRBV13 | TRBD1 | CASSTRQGRTDTQYF | TGTGCCAGCAGCACAAGACAGGGCCGCACAGATACGCAGTATTTT
once | TRBJ2-1 | TRBV5-4 | TRBD2 | CASSEERGSYNEQFF | TGTGCCAGCAGTGAAGAGCGGGGGTCCTACAATGAGCAGTTCTTC
- | TRBJ1-6 | TRBV19 | - | CASSSSGDSPLHF | TGTGCCAGTAGCTCAAGTGGAGATTCACCCCTCCACTTT
- | TRBJ1-3 | TRBV4-1 | - | CASSQDFGLSSGIYF | TGCGCCAGCAGCCAAGATTTTGGGCTCTCGAGTGGCATATATTTT
- | TRBJ2-1 | TRBV7-9 | - | CASSLPGVGGLEQFF | TGTGCCAGCAGCCTCCCGGGAGTGGGGGGGCTTGAGCAGTTCTTC
- | TRBJ1-2 | TRBV2 | - | CASSRMGSGLGDGYTF | TGTGCCAGCAGTCGCATGGGATCCGGTCTCGGGGATGGCTACACCTTC
- | TRBJ2-3 | TRBV7-6 | TRBD2 | CASSPDPSGGYTDTQYF | TGTGCCAGCAGCCCAGACCCTAGCGGGGGGTACACAGATACGCAGTATTTT
- | TRBJ1-4 | TRBV7-9 | TRBD1 | CASSQGASGEKLFF | TGTGCCAGCAGCCAGGGGGCAAGTGGGGAAAAACTGTTTTTT
once | TRBJ2-3 | TRBV27 | TRBD2 | CASRGLAGLRTDTQYF | TGTGCCAGCAGGGGGCTAGCGGGGCTTCGCACAGATACGCAGTATTTT
- | TRBJ1-2 | TRBV5-4 | - | CASSLGQALGYTF | TGTGCCAGCAGCTTGGGACAGGCTTTGGGCTACACCTTC
- | TRBJ1-2 | TRBV20-1 | - | CSAYRVRGYTF | TGCAGTGCTTACAGGGTCAGAGGCTACACCTTC
- | TRBJ1-6 | TRBV6-1 | - | CASSEVNSPLHF | TGTGCCAGCAGTGAGGTAAATTCACCCCTCCACTTT
- | TRBJ2-3 | TRBV24-1 | TRBD1 | CATSDFTDRGDTQYF | TGTGCCACCAGTGATTTCACCGACAGGGGAGATACGCAGTATTTT
few | TRBJ1-6 | TRBV28 | - | CASSFGEGTSPLHF | TGTGCCAGCAGTTTCGGGGAGGGGACTTCACCCCTCCACTTT
- | TRBJ1-4 | TRBV7-2 | TRBD1 | CASSLRTGGSVFYEKLFF | TGTGCCAGCAGCTTACGGACAGGGGGTTCTGTTTTTTATGAAAAACTGTTTTTT
- | TRBJ1-1 | TRBV19 | - | CASSIGIGGWYTEAFF | TGTGCCAGTAGTATTGGGATTGGGGGTTGGTACACTGAAGCTTTCTTT
- | TRBJ2-7 | TRBV7-6 | TRBD1 | CASSLHRDRSYEQYF | TGTGCCAGCAGCCTACACCGGGACAGATCCTACGAGCAGTACTTC
- | TRBJ1-6 | TRBV9 | - | CASSPQTLAGNSPLHF | TGTGCCAGCAGCCCACAGACGTTGGCGGGCAATTCACCCCTCCACTTT
- | TRBJ2-7 | TRBV3-1/TRBV3-2 | TRBD1 | CASSQGQGVTYEQYF | TGTGCCAGCAGCCAAGGACAGGGGGTGACCTACGAGCAGTACTTC